These 30 T cell receptor beta chains came from one sample sequenced in a study of graft-versus-host responses after intestinal transplantation. TCRdb's table, derived via immunoSEQ multiplex PCR, lists solely in-frame clones and lacks some. The sample yields about 12,000 clones, 93% seen once. The sequencing here drew on PBMCs, taken roughly 110 days after intestinal transplant. The receptors were gathered from a human patient who received an intestinal transplant, so some T cells may come from the graft donor.

V and J are TRBV25-1 and TRBJ2-3; D perhaps matches TRBD2 (6 bases). Per germline, CDR1 MGHDK and CDR2 SYGVNS. CDR3 length equals 16 residues. Trimming cost V 1 base and J 2 bases, with 13 bases left between them. In DNA form, the CDR3 reads TGTGCCAGCAGTGAATGGGGGGACGGTTCCACAGATACGCAGTATTTT. This translates into CASSEWGDGSTDTQYF.

The V call is TRBV4-2, the J call TRBJ1-2; D is possibly TRBD1 (5 bases). The germline CDR1 and CDR2 sequences are LGHNA and YNFKEQ. The CDR3 has 16 residues. Trimming pared 4 bases from V and 1 base from J, leaving 16 bases between. The DNA of the CDR3 is TGTGCCAGCAGCCTCCCTGTCCAGGGCATTAACTATGGCTACACCTTC. Its protein is CASSLPVQGINYGYTF.

The J gene is TRBJ2-5, the V gene TRBV4-2, with D perhaps assigned TRBD1 or TRBD2 (7 bases each). V lost 4 bases to trimming and J lost 5 bases, with 14 bases between them. The germline CDR1 and CDR2 sequences are LGHNA and YNFKEQ. This CDR3 spans 14 amino acids. In DNA, the CDR3 is TGTGCCAGCAGCCGAAGGGGGCGGGAGGAGACCCAGTACTTC. It yields the protein CASSRRGREETQYF.

The V call is TRBV7-9, the J call TRBJ1-3; D possibly corresponds to TRBD1 (6 bases). The CDR3 sequence is 18 residues long. Germline V gives CDR1 SEHNR, CDR2 FQNEAQ (reference sequence). Trimming removed 4 bases from V and 3 bases from J, with 22 bases in between. CDR3 amino acids: CASSSDRMDLVVGNTIYF. In DNA, the CDR3 is TGTGCCAGCAGCTCCGACAGGATGGATTTAGTCGTTGGAAACACCATATATTTT.

This clone was observed once. The rearrangement joins TRBV18 to TRBJ2-3; 7 bases match TRBD1. Germline V gene lookup returns CDR1 KGHSH and CDR2 LQKENI. This CDR3 is built from 15 residues. V shed 2 bases, J shed 3 bases, and the junction held 5 bases outside the gene matches. The CDR3, as DNA: TGTGCCAGCTCACCATCAATACAGGGGACAGATACGCAGTATTTT. This encodes CASSPSIQGTDTQYF. The full variable domain, completed using reference TRBV18 and TRBJ2-3, is NAGVMQNPRHLVRRRGQEARLRCSPMKGHSHVYWYRQLPEEGLKFMVYLQKENIIDESGMPKERFSAEFPKEGPSILRIQQVVRGDSAAYFCASSPSIQGTDTQYFGPGTRLTVL.

This sequence joins TRBV10-2 and TRBJ2-3; the D gene is possibly TRBD2 (6 bases). Germline V CDR1 and CDR2: WSHSY, SAAADI. The CDR3 length is 14 residues. With 7 bases removed from V and 0 bases from J, the gap between germline ends came to 11 bases. CDR3 sequence: CASTLAASTDTQYF. In DNA form, the CDR3 reads TGCGCCAGCACGTTAGCGGCAAGCACAGATACGCAGTATTTT.

V usage is TRBV18 and J usage is TRBJ2-6; 8 nucleotides align to TRBD1. Germline V CDR1 and CDR2: KGHSH, LQKENI. The CDR3 is 18 residues long. J gave up 5 bases and V 5 bases, and 14 bases lay outside the gene matches. The CDR3 DNA sequence: TGTGCCAGCTCAAAGGACAGGGACTTACAAAGTCGGGCCAACGTCCTGACTTTC. Encoded protein: CASSKDRDLQSRANVLTF.

V and J are TRBV27 and TRBJ2-7, with TRBD2 matching over 7 bases. V lost 2 bases to trimming and J lost 3 bases; unmatched junction nucleotides: 10. Germline V gives CDR1 MNHEY, CDR2 SMNVEV (reference sequence). The CDR3 consists of 16 residues. The DNA of the CDR3 is TGTGCCAGCAGTTTAATGGGGGGGTTGGCATTCTACGAGCAGTACTTC. Translating it yields CASSLMGGLAFYEQYF.

The V and J genes are TRBV14 and TRBJ2-7, with D unclear. Trimming shortened V by 4 bases and J by 3 bases, and 10 bases separated the two germline ends. The CDR3 length is 13 residues. CDR1 is SGHDN and CDR2 is FVKESK in the germline V gene. The CDR3: CASSPLRVYEQYF. DNA of the CDR3: TGTGCCAGCAGCCCTCTCCGGGTCTACGAGCAGTACTTC. Together with reference TRBV14 and TRBJ2-7, the CDR3 gives the full variable domain: EAGVTQFPSHSVIEKGQTVTLRCDPISGHDNLYWYRRVMGKEIKFLLHFVKESKQDESGMPNNRFLAERTGGTYSTLKVQPAELEDSGVYFCASSPLRVYEQYFGPGTRLTVT.

V and J are TRBV30 and TRBJ2-2; D ambiguous. CDR1 is GTSNPN and CDR2 is SVGIG in the germline V gene (reference sequence). Trimming took off 3 bases at V and 1 base at J, with 3 bases between the two ends. CDR3 length equals 12 residues. CDR3 sequence: CAWSLNTGELFF. The CDR3 DNA sequence: TGTGCCTGGAGCCTGAACACCGGGGAGCTGTTTTTT.

The J gene is TRBJ2-7, the V gene TRBV7-9; maybe TRBD1 (6 bases). CDR1 SEHNR and CDR2 FQNEAQ come from the germline V gene (reference sequence). This CDR3 is 15 amino acids long. The V and J ends lost 3 bases and 2 bases respectively, with 14 bases between them. The DNA for the CDR3 is TGTGCCAGCAGCTTCAGGGGCGGGCTAACCTACGAGCAGTACTTC. Protein sequence: CASSFRGGLTYEQYF.

This chain connects TRBV6-1 to TRBJ2-7; 9 bases match TRBD2. V lost 3 bases and J lost 2; bases outside the gene matches: 5. Per the germline V gene, CDR1 is MNHNS and CDR2 is SASEGT. This CDR3 is built from 15 residues. The CDR3 region has the DNA TGTGCCAGCAGTGATTGGACTAGCGTAACCTACGAGCAGTACTTC. Translated, it gives CASSDWTSVTYEQYF.

The sample holds one count of this clone. This rearrangement joins TRBV2 to TRBJ2-7; 8 bases align to TRBD2. This CDR3 contains 14 residues. V shed 7 bases and J 3 bases; nucleotides not matched to a gene: 8. The germline gives CDR1 SNHLY, CDR2 FYNNEI. The CDR3, as DNA: TGTGCCAGCACCCGGGAGGGACTCAACTACGAGCAGTACTTC. Protein product: CASTREGLNYEQYF.

This clone was recorded once. This chain joins TRBV4-1 and TRBJ1-1; D is unclear. Germline CDR1 reads MGHRA; CDR2 reads YSYEKL. V was clipped by 1 base and J by 0 bases, with 6 bases between them. The length of the CDR3 is 14 residues. The CDR3 sequence is CASSQVGMNTEAFF. CDR3 nucleotides: TGCGCCAGCAGCCAAGTAGGCATGAACACTGAAGCTTTCTTT.

This clone has more than one count but fewer than ten. The genes are TRBV14 and TRBJ2-7; 10 bases are a match to TRBD1. Looked up from germline, CDR1 is SGHDN and CDR2 is FVKESK. The CDR3 has 16 residues. V trimming: 2 bases; J trimming: 3 bases; junction bases outside the gene matches: 7. For the CDR3, the DNA is TGTGCCAGCAGCCAAATATTGGGACAGGGGATCTACGAGCAGTACTTC. Amino acids: CASSQILGQGIYEQYF.

This chain uses TRBV2 with TRBJ1-5, with D unclear. The germline V and J ends were trimmed by 1 base and 0 bases, with 7 bases remaining between them. CDR1 SNHLY and CDR2 FYNNEI come from the germline V gene. The CDR3 sequence is 15 residues long. The CDR3 reads CASSEEGYSNQPQHF. The CDR3 nucleotides read TGTGCCAGCAGTGAAGAAGGGTATAGCAATCAGCCCCAGCATTTT. The full variable domain, in which reference TRBV2 and TRBJ1-5 provide the parts outside the CDR3, is EPEVTQTPSHQVTQMGQEVILRCVPISNHLYFYWYRQILGQKVEFLVSFYNNEISEKSEIFDDQFSVERPDGSNFTLKIRSTKLEDSAMYFCASSEEGYSNQPQHFGDGTRLSIL.

V gene TRBV28 combines with J gene TRBJ2-7, with 11 bases lining up with TRBD2. The length of the CDR3 is 14 residues. Germline CDR1 MDHEN, CDR2 SYDVKM. V was clipped by 10 bases and J by 3 bases; unmatched bases: 8. In DNA, the CDR3 is TGTGCCACGATCGGGACTAGCGGAAACTACGAGCAGTACTTC. Amino acids: CATIGTSGNYEQYF.

The genes are TRBV13 and TRBJ2-3; TRBD2 aligns across 13 bases. Germline lookup yields CDR1 PRHDT and CDR2 FYEKMQ (reference sequence). The CDR3 extends over 17 amino acids. J was trimmed by 2 bases and V by 2 bases; bases with no gene match: 4. The chain's CDR3 is CASSLRLAGGLTDTQYF. As DNA, the CDR3 is TGTGCCAGCAGCTTACGACTAGCGGGAGGTCTCACAGATACGCAGTATTTT.

The chain employs TRBV7-9 and TRBJ2-2; a weak D match, TRBD2 (5 bases). The CDR3 runs 16 residues. CDR1 and CDR2 from the germline V gene are SEHNR and FQNEAQ (reference sequence). The V and J ends lost 4 bases and 4 bases respectively, with 16 bases between them. CDR3 in amino acids: CASSSTTLHVTGELFF. As DNA, the CDR3 is TGTGCCAGCAGCTCGACTACACTTCATGTCACCGGGGAGCTGTTTTTT.

This rearrangement joins TRBV20-1 to TRBJ2-1, with D possibly TRBD2 on 6 matching bases. The germline V gene encodes CDR1 DFQATT and CDR2 SNEGSKA (reference sequence). The CDR3 runs to 9 residues. V gave up 8 bases and J gave up 10 bases, with 9 bases separating them. CDR3 DNA: TGCAGTATCGGGGGAGAGCAGTTCTTC. Amino acids: CSIGGEQFF.

The CDR3 sequence: CASTTLGGQETQYF. DNA for the CDR3: TGTGCCAGCACCACCTTGGGGGGTCAAGAGACCCAGTACTTC. The V call is TRBV27, the J call TRBJ2-5; a weak D match, TRBD2 (6 bases). The CDR3 extends over 14 amino acids. Trimming cost V 7 bases and J 2 bases, with 14 bases left between them. Germline assignment: CDR1 MNHEY and CDR2 SMNVEV (reference sequence).

This chain joins TRBV7-9 and TRBJ1-2; no reliable D call. V was trimmed by 2 bases and J by 4 bases, leaving 17 bases between them. Germline V gene sequence: CDR1 SEHNR, CDR2 FQNEAQ (reference sequence). There are 16 residues in the CDR3. The CDR3 coding sequence is TGTGCCAGCAGCTTATCCGTGCCGGGGAGAGGCTATGGCTACACCTTC. This translates into CASSLSVPGRGYGYTF.

The chain links TRBV4-1 to TRBJ1-2; D gene ambiguous. The CDR3 spans 14 residues. V shed 0 bases and J shed 1 base, with 6 bases lying between them. The germline CDR1 and CDR2 sequences are MGHRA and YSYEKL. CDR3 amino acids: CASSQERVNYGYTF. The CDR3 bases are TGCGCCAGCAGCCAAGAGAGGGTTAACTATGGCTACACCTTC.

The chain joins TRBV6-1 to TRBJ1-2, with a tentative D call TRBD1 (5 bases). The CDR3 sequence is 14 residues long. V shed 7 bases and J shed 3 bases, with 15 bases lying between them. The germline V gene has CDR1 MNHNS and CDR2 SASEGT. CDR3 protein: CASTTAGSDYGYTF. Here the CDR3 DNA reads TGTGCCAGCACCACCGCAGGGTCTGACTATGGCTACACCTTC.

The chain carries TRBV10-2 and TRBJ1-1; 7 bases are a match to TRBD1. Germline-derived CDR1 and CDR2 are WSHSY and SAAADI. CDR3 length: 12 amino acids. Trimming took 6 bases from V and 10 from J; bases not matched to a gene: 8. The CDR3 region is CASRVTGFGAFF. As DNA, the CDR3 is TGCGCCAGCAGGGTGACAGGGTTTGGAGCTTTCTTT.

The rearrangement uses TRBV9 and TRBJ2-7, with 14 positions matching TRBD2. With V trimmed by 4 bases and J by 5 bases, 2 bases remained unmatched. The germline V gene has CDR1 SGDLS and CDR2 YYNGEE. The CDR3 runs 14 residues. CDR3 protein: CASSTGLAGDEQYF. The CDR3 DNA follows: TGTGCCAGCAGCACGGGACTAGCGGGAGACGAGCAGTACTTC.

This rearrangement joins TRBV5-1 to TRBJ1-6; 7 bases are shared with TRBD1. Unmatched junction bases numbered 7, after V lost 4 bases and J lost 6 bases. Per germline, CDR1 SGHRS and CDR2 YFSETQ. The CDR3 runs to 15 residues. The CDR3, as DNA: TGCGCCAGCAGCCCGGGACAGCGTTTTAATTCACCCCTCCACTTT. It translates to CASSPGQRFNSPLHF.

V gene TRBV28 combines with J gene TRBJ2-3; 9 nucleotides line up with TRBD2. CDR3 length: 15 residues. Germline CDR1 is MDHEN and CDR2 is SYDVKM. With V trimmed by 6 bases and J by 4 bases, 8 bases remained unmatched. CDR3 protein: CASRSGLALPDTQYF. DNA for the CDR3: TGTGCCAGCAGATCCGGACTAGCGCTCCCAGATACGCAGTATTTT.

This chain links TRBV19 with TRBJ1-1; 10 bases map to TRBD1. Germline CDR1 LNHDA, CDR2 SQIVND (reference sequence). J was trimmed by 6 bases and V by 7 bases; bases with no gene match: 14. This CDR3 region has 16 residues. CDR3 residues: CASTHGRTGGMPEAFF. CDR3 DNA sequence: TGTGCCAGTACTCACGGGCGGACAGGGGGTATGCCTGAAGCTTTCTTT.

The chain carries TRBV10-3 and TRBJ1-1; D is ambiguous. The CDR3 extends over 14 amino acids. CDR1 is ENHRY and CDR2 is SYGVKD in the germline V gene. Trimming pared 8 bases from V and 1 base from J, leaving 14 bases between. CDR3: CAIGEGPENTEAFF. For the CDR3, the DNA is TGTGCCATCGGAGAAGGACCTGAGAACACTGAAGCTTTCTTT.